These 31 T cell receptor beta chains were all obtained from the same sample, sequenced in a study of shared clonotypes between healthy human individuals. Method: immunoSEQ multiplex PCR; TCRdb's copy keeps in-frame clones and lacks some. The sample holds fewer than 600,000 clones, about 85% seen once. The sequenced material came from PBMCs. The receptor source for this set is a woman between 40 and 55 years old in good health. Some clones in this sample may be carry-over from other donors' samples.

The chain employs TRBV7-9 and TRBJ2-7; D gene ambiguous. Trimming took off 5 bases at V and 4 bases at J, with 12 bases between the two ends. CDR1 and CDR2 (germline): SEHNR, FQNEAQ (reference sequence). The CDR3 is made up of 13 amino acids. CDR3 nucleotides: TGTGCCAGCAGCCCCGTTTGGTCGTACGAGCAGTACTTC. Encoded protein: CASSPVWSYEQYF.

The chain links TRBV29-1 to TRBJ1-6; D possibly corresponds to TRBD1 (5 bases). This CDR3 is built from 13 residues. Germline CDR1 reads SQVTM; CDR2 reads ANQGSEA. V was clipped by 8 bases and J by 7 bases, with 15 bases between them. The CDR3 loop reads CSFRDGENSPLHF. CDR3 nucleotides: TGCAGCTTCCGGGACGGGGAGAATTCACCCCTCCACTTT.

This chain joins TRBV7-8 and TRBJ2-7; D is possibly TRBD1 or TRBD2 (5 bases each). Deletions cut 2 bases from V and 5 bases from J, with 13 bases between. CDR1 is SGHVS, CDR2 FQNEAQ, per germline. The CDR3 contains 14 residues. CDR3 in amino acids: CASSLLRERHEQYF. Here the CDR3 DNA reads TGTGCCAGCAGCTTACTCAGGGAGAGGCACGAGCAGTACTTC. Full variable domain (missing parts from reference TRBV7-8 and TRBJ2-7): GAGVSQSPRYKVAKRGQDVALRCDPISGHVSLFWYQQALGQGPEFLTYFQNEAQLDKSGLPSDRFFAERPEGSVSTLKIQRTQQEDSAVYLCASSLLRERHEQYFGPGTRLTVT.

The J gene is TRBJ2-3, the V gene TRBV10-2; D perhaps matches TRBD2 (5 bases). CDR1 is WSHSY, CDR2 SAAADI, per germline. Trimming shortened V by 8 bases and J by 4 bases, and 13 bases separated the two germline ends. The CDR3 has 13 amino acids. The CDR3, as DNA: TGCGCCAGCGGGAGAGGTAGTTCAGATACGCAGTATTTT. Amino acids: CASGRGSSDTQYF.

This clone was detected ten times or more. The chain couples TRBV2 to TRBJ2-5; D is perhaps TRBD2 (5 bases). Trimming took off 6 bases at V and 5 bases at J, with 16 bases between the two ends. The germline V gene has CDR1 SNHLY and CDR2 FYNNEI. This CDR3 is built from 14 residues. CDR3 DNA: TGTGCCAGCAGAACCCCAGCGGACGGGGAGACCCAGTACTTC. Its translation is CASRTPADGETQYF.

This clone was observed once. The rearrangement uses TRBV18 and TRBJ2-7; the match to TRBD2 covers 7 bases. Trimming cost V 1 base and J 3 bases; bases outside gene matches: 12. CDR1 and CDR2 (germline): KGHSH, LQKENI. This CDR3 is 17 amino acids long. CDR3 in DNA: TGTGCCAGCTCACCACGGGGGGAGGGGAAGCTTGGCTACGAGCAGTACTTC. Translating it yields CASSPRGEGKLGYEQYF.

The genes are TRBV11-2 and TRBJ2-1; D is undetermined. Germline-derived CDR1 and CDR2 are SGHAT and FQNNGV. V shed 0 bases and J shed 8 bases, with 8 bases lying between them. This CDR3 spans 13 amino acids. CDR3 protein: CASSLDRVHEQFF. CDR3 DNA sequence: TGTGCCAGCAGCTTAGATAGGGTTCATGAGCAGTTCTTC.

This chain uses TRBV5-1 with TRBJ2-7; D is uncertain. The V gene's germline CDR1 is SGHRS and CDR2 YFSETQ. Trimming left V 4 bases short and J 3 bases short, with 5 bases between. The CDR3 consists of 11 residues. The CDR3 DNA reads TGCGCCAGCAGCGACGACTACGAGCAGTACTTC. Its protein is CASSDDYEQYF.

The chain joins TRBV5-4 to TRBJ2-7; D is possibly TRBD1 (5 bases). The CDR3 loop spans 15 amino acids. CDR1 SGHNT and CDR2 YYREEE come from the germline V gene (reference sequence). Trimming cost V 1 base and J 2 bases, with 13 bases left between them. CDR3 sequence: CASSLIGAHTYEQYF. CDR3 nucleotide sequence: TGTGCCAGCAGCTTGATAGGGGCGCACACCTACGAGCAGTACTTC.

The V gene is TRBV4-1, the J gene TRBJ1-2; D gene uncertain. CDR3 length: 14 residues. Trimming stripped 3 bases from V and 2 bases from J, with 10 bases between. CDR1 is MGHRA, CDR2 YSYEKL, per germline. The CDR3 loop is CASSHYNKNYGYTF. The CDR3 region has the DNA TGCGCCAGCAGCCACTATAACAAGAACTATGGCTACACCTTC.

This clone is a singleton in its sample. V and J are TRBV7-9 and TRBJ2-1, with TRBD2 matching 11 bases. Unmatched junction bases numbered 11, after V lost 5 bases and J lost 5 bases. Germline values: CDR1 SEHNR, CDR2 FQNEAQ (reference sequence). There are 17 residues in the CDR3. As DNA, the CDR3 is TGTGCCAGCAGCCGAACCACGACTAGCGGGACCCACAATGAGCAGTTCTTC. Translating it yields CASSRTTTSGTHNEQFF.

The chain links TRBV2 to TRBJ2-1; 9 nucleotides match TRBD2. The ends lost 6 bases at V and 4 bases at J; junction bases unmatched: 7. The CDR3 sequence is 15 residues long. Germline V gene data show CDR1 as SNHLY and CDR2 as FYNNEI. CDR3 in DNA: TGTGCCAGCAGCGGAATGAGCGGGGGGTACAATGAGCAGTTCTTC. Protein product: CASSGMSGGYNEQFF.

The rearrangement joins TRBV6-1 to TRBJ2-5; the match to TRBD1 covers 12 bases. Germline V gene lookup returns CDR1 MNHNS and CDR2 SASEGT. After removal of 6 bases from V and 11 bases from J, the junction contained 13 bases not matched to a gene. This CDR3 contains 15 residues. DNA for the CDR3: TGTGCCAGCAGGGAGGGGACAGGGGGCCCGCGGGAGCAGTACTTC. It is translated as CASREGTGGPREQYF.

This clone was recorded only once. The CDR3 is CASSLSRAGEQYF. The DNA for the CDR3 is TGTGCCAGCAGCTTAAGCAGGGCTGGTGAGCAGTACTTC. The chain has TRBV7-3 and TRBJ2-7, with D possibly being TRBD1 (5 bases). The CDR3 has 13 residues. Germline V lookup: CDR1 SGHTA, CDR2 FQGTGA. With 1 base removed from V and 7 bases from J, the gap between germline ends came to 11 bases.

The CDR3 here is CASSSTSANTGELFF. CDR3 in DNA: TGCGCCAGCAGCTCGACTAGCGCAAACACCGGGGAGCTGTTTTTT. The chain has TRBV5-1 and TRBJ2-2; 8 bases are shared with TRBD2. The CDR3 is 15 amino acids. J lost 2 bases, V lost 3 bases, and 3 bases had no gene match. In germline, CDR1 is SGHRS, CDR2 YFSETQ.

This clone was observed a single time. The chain combines TRBV11-2 with TRBJ2-2, with 8 bases fitting TRBD1. This CDR3 spans 14 amino acids. CDR1 SGHAT and CDR2 FQNNGV come from the germline V gene. V gave up 6 bases and J gave up 6 bases; unmatched junction bases: 6. CDR3 sequence: CASRPQGVAGELFF. The CDR3 region has the DNA TGTGCCAGCAGACCACAGGGGGTCGCCGGGGAGCTGTTTTTT.

The CDR3 nucleotides are TGTGCCAGCAGCCCCCGAACGGGGATCTACGAGCAGTACTTC. It yields the protein CASSPRTGIYEQYF. This chain uses TRBV9 with TRBJ2-7; tentatively, D is TRBD2 (5 bases). The CDR3 runs 14 residues. The germline V and J ends were trimmed by 4 bases and 3 bases, with 14 bases remaining between them. Germline lookup yields CDR1 SGDLS and CDR2 YYNGEE.

The chain employs TRBV28 and TRBJ2-5; D may be TRBD2 (6 bases). This CDR3 has 15 residues. The germline gives CDR1 MDHEN, CDR2 SYDVKM. V was trimmed by 3 bases and J by 11 bases, leaving 22 bases between them. In DNA, the CDR3 is TGTGCCAGCAGTTTTATCGGCAGGGCTTCGGGGGAGCAGTACTTC. This sequence encodes CASSFIGRASGEQYF.

This clone has just one count. This clone may be a read error of a much larger clone one base away. The chain recombines TRBV29-1 with TRBJ2-2; a weak D match, TRBD2 (7 bases). CDR3 length: 14 amino acids. The germline CDR1 and CDR2 sequences are SQVTM and ANQGSEA. V lost 7 bases to trimming and J lost 7 bases, with 19 bases between them. The DNA of the CDR3 is TGCAGCGCTGGGCGGGGAGGGGACATCGGGGAGCTGTTTTTT. It yields the protein CSAGRGGDIGELFF.

The chain carries TRBV27 and TRBJ2-1, with 10 bases fitting TRBD2. CDR1 is MNHEY, CDR2 SMNVEV, per germline (reference sequence). The CDR3 contains 19 residues. V gave up 0 bases and J gave up 3 bases; unmatched junction bases: 11. The CDR3 spells CASSLSPSGRAWGYNEQFF. DNA of the CDR3: TGTGCCAGCAGTTTATCGCCCAGCGGGAGGGCCTGGGGCTACAATGAGCAGTTCTTC.

This clone appeared a few times. The gene calls are TRBV28 and TRBJ2-7; D gene unclear. Trimming removed 2 bases at V and 3 bases at J, with 8 bases between. This CDR3 has 13 residues. The V gene's germline CDR1 is MDHEN and CDR2 SYDVKM. CDR3 loop: CASSLPRLYEQYF. In DNA, the CDR3 is TGTGCCAGCAGTTTACCACGGCTCTACGAGCAGTACTTC.

This clone was counted once. This chain uses TRBV28 with TRBJ2-1, with 9 bases matching TRBD2. Germline V CDR1 and CDR2: MDHEN, SYDVKM. The CDR3 runs to 14 residues. Germline trimming cut 6 bases from V and 2 bases from J; bases unmatched to any gene: 2. CDR3 sequence (DNA): TGTGCCAGCAGGACTAGCGGTACCTACAATGAGCAGTTCTTC. This gives the protein CASRTSGTYNEQFF.

The genes are TRBV6-1 and TRBJ2-1; tentative D call: TRBD1 (5 bases). CDR1 and CDR2 (germline): MNHNS, SASEGT. Trimming took 2 bases from V and 0 from J, leaving 11 bases between them. CDR3 length: 16 residues. CDR3 amino acids: CASSEWGVSSYNEQFF. The DNA for the CDR3 is TGTGCCAGCAGTGAATGGGGCGTTAGCTCCTACAATGAGCAGTTCTTC.

V usage is TRBV6-5 and J usage is TRBJ2-1; D not resolved. The CDR3 is 15 amino acids. V gave up 4 bases and J gave up 4 bases, with 14 bases separating them. The germline gives CDR1 MNHEY, CDR2 SVGAGI. This CDR3 reads CASSSRRTGYNEQFF. The CDR3 nucleotides read TGTGCCAGCAGTTCCCGACGGACCGGATACAATGAGCAGTTCTTC.

The chain has TRBV28 and TRBJ1-5; 9 positions match TRBD1. CDR1 is MDHEN, CDR2 SYDVKM, per germline. V lost 6 bases and J lost 6; bases outside the gene matches: 6. This CDR3 has 14 residues. This chain's CDR3 is CASSLLDRGQPQHF. The CDR3 region has the DNA TGTGCCAGCAGCCTACTGGACAGGGGTCAGCCCCAGCATTTT.

The rearrangement uses TRBV27 and TRBJ2-1, with 16 positions matching TRBD2. With 4 bases clipped from V and 6 bases from J, the junction kept 6 bases outside the gene matches. Germline loops: CDR1 MNHEY, CDR2 SMNVEV (reference sequence). The CDR3 loop spans 17 amino acids. This chain's CDR3 is CASSSGTSGRGINEQFF. The CDR3 DNA follows: TGTGCCAGCAGTTCCGGGACTAGCGGGAGGGGGATCAATGAGCAGTTCTTC.

The rearrangement links TRBV27 to TRBJ2-7; weak D call: TRBD2 (6 bases). The CDR3 runs 15 residues. The ends were cut back, 1 base at V and 0 bases at J, with 10 bases in the middle. Per the germline V gene, CDR1 is MNHEY and CDR2 is SMNVEV (reference sequence). CDR3 bases: TGTGCCAGCAGTTTATTTGTCGGGAGCTCCTACGAGCAGTACTTC. It codes for CASSLFVGSSYEQYF.

This clone was recorded a few times. The chain carries TRBV20-1 and TRBJ2-1; D is unresolved. Germline CDR1 reads DFQATT; CDR2 reads SNEGSKA (reference sequence). The CDR3 is 11 residues long. Trimming removed 2 bases from V and 4 bases from J, with 3 bases in between. The CDR3 DNA follows: TGCAGTGCTAGATGGTACAATGAGCAGTTCTTC. Translated, it gives CSARWYNEQFF.

The chain is built from TRBV19 and TRBJ2-7, with TRBD1 matching over 12 bases. Germline CDR1 and CDR2: LNHDA and SQIVND (reference sequence). The CDR3 has 15 amino acids. With 4 bases clipped from V and 4 bases from J, the junction kept 5 bases outside the gene matches. The CDR3 DNA reads as TGTGCCAGTAGTACCCAGGGACAGGGGGCTTACGAGCAGTACTTC. Translating gives CASSTQGQGAYEQYF.

V and J are TRBV2 and TRBJ2-4; 7 nucleotides agree with TRBD2. The CDR3 has 16 amino acids. Germline lookup yields CDR1 SNHLY and CDR2 FYNNEI. Trimming removed 0 bases from V and 5 bases from J; junction bases left unmatched: 7. In nucleotides, the CDR3 is TGTGCCAGCAGTGAAGCGGTCAGGGCGGGGGAAAACATTCAGTACTTC. This encodes CASSEAVRAGENIQYF. Full variable domain (rest looked up from reference TRBV2 and TRBJ2-4): EPEVTQTPSHQVTQMGQEVILRCVPISNHLYFYWYRQILGQKVEFLVSFYNNEISEKSEIFDDQFSVERPDGSNFTLKIRSTKLEDSAMYFCASSEAVRAGENIQYFGAGTRLSVL.

This clone was seen many times. The chain couples TRBV29-1 to TRBJ1-1, with TRBD1 as a possible D gene (5 bases). Germline assignment: CDR1 SQVTM and CDR2 ANQGSEA. This CDR3 is built from 11 residues. The V end lost 5 bases, the J end lost 11 bases, and 15 bases lay between the germline ends. The CDR3 is CSVWDGGLAFF. CDR3 coding DNA: TGCAGCGTTTGGGACGGAGGTCTGGCTTTCTTT. Complete variable domain (other parts from reference TRBV29-1 and TRBJ1-1): SAVISQKPSRDICQRGTSLTIQCQVDSQVTMMFWYRQQPGQSLTLIATANQGSEATYESGFVIDKFPISRPNLTFSTLTVSNMSPEDSSIYLCSVWDGGLAFFGQGTRLTVV.